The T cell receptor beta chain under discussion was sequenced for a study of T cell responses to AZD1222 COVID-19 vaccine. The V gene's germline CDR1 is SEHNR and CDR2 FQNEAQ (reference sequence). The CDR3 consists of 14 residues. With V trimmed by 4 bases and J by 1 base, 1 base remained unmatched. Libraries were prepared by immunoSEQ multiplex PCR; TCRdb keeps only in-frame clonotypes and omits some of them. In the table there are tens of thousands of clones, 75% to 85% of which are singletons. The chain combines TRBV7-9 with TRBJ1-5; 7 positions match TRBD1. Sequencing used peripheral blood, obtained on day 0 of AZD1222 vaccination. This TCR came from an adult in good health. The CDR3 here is CASSSTGSNQPQHF. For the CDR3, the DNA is TGTGCCAGCAGCTCGACAGGGAGCAATCAGCCCCAGCATTTT. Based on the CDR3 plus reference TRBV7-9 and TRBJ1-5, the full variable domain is DTGVSQNPRHKITKRGQNVTFRCDPISEHNRLYWYRQTLGQGPEFLTYFQNEAQLEKSRLLSDRFSAERPKGSFSTLEIQRTEQGDSAMYLCASSSTGSNQPQHFGDGTRLSIL.